The 7 T cell receptor beta chains below were found in one sample sequenced in a study of T cell repertoires in cytomegalovirus infection. TCRdb fed the reads into MiXCR, producing one record per CDR3 protein. This sample yields 200,000 to 300,000 distinct CDR3 sequences, of which over 8% are seen a single time; roughly 16% belongs to the top ten. The sequenced sample was PBMCs. The receptors shown here come from a human donor in good health (CMV status not recorded). Some clones in this sample may be carry-over from other donors' samples.

A few counts support this clonotype. At one end the junction does not follow the germline gene, possibly because of a read error. The genes are TRBV4-3 and TRBJ2-1, with TRBD1 identical over 7 bases. The CDR3 length is 14 residues. CDR1 is LGHNA, CDR2 YSLEER, per germline. CDR3: CASSRGQETSPPYF. The CDR3 DNA reads as TGCGCCAGCAGCCGCGGACAGGAGACATCCCCTCCCTACTTC.

This sequence joins TRBV7-9 and TRBJ2-4, with 8 bases identical to TRBD2. V lost 5 bases, J lost 0 bases, and 6 bases stayed unmatched. Germline CDR1 reads SEHNR; CDR2 reads FQNEAQ (reference sequence). This CDR3 is 16 amino acids long. CDR3 protein: CASSRSGDLAKNIQYF. CDR3 coding DNA: TGTGCCAGCAGCCGTAGCGGGGACCTAGCCAAAAACATTCAGTACTTC.

This clonotype was seen a handful of times. The chain links TRBV29-1 to TRBJ2-1; possible D gene TRBD1, 6 bases. Germline V lookup: CDR1 SQVTM, CDR2 ANQGSEA. The CDR3 runs 14 residues. Trimming removed 5 bases at V and 5 bases at J, with 16 bases between. CDR3 in DNA: TGCAGCGTTTGTGAAGGGACATCCAACAATGAGCAGTTCTTC. Its protein product is CSVCEGTSNNEQFF.

This clonotype turned up a few times. V is TRBV7-9 and J is TRBJ1-1; D not resolved. The CDR3 contains 13 residues. Germline V gene data show CDR1 as SEHNR and CDR2 as FQNEAQ (reference sequence). V lost 4 bases and J lost 5, with 11 bases in between. The CDR3 nucleotides are TGTGCCAGCAGCTGGGATCTGGGGACTGAAGCTTTCTTT. It translates to CASSWDLGTEAFF.

This clonotype has at least ten counts. J is TRBJ2-3 and V is TRBV15, with TRBD2 identical over 10 bases. J gave up 3 bases and V 0 bases, and 6 bases lay outside the gene matches. The CDR3 length is 17 residues. From germline, CDR1 is LNHNV and CDR2 YYDKDF (reference sequence). The CDR3 DNA reads as TGTGCCACCAGCAGAGAGCCTAGCGGGGGTGGTACAGATACGCAGTATTTT. Protein: CATSREPSGGGTDTQYF.

The chain has TRBV19 and TRBJ2-1; a possible D gene is TRBD1 (6 bases). Trimming took off 4 bases at V and 8 bases at J, with 18 bases between the two ends. The CDR3 has 15 amino acids. Germline CDR1 LNHDA, CDR2 SQIVND (reference sequence). In DNA form, the CDR3 reads TGTGCCAGTAGTACCCGAACAGGGCTGGGCCATGAGCAGTTCTTC. It yields the protein CASSTRTGLGHEQFF.

The chain employs TRBV7-4 and TRBJ1-1; a weak D match, TRBD1 (6 bases). Per the germline V gene, CDR1 is SGHVT and CDR2 is SQSDAQ. The CDR3 has 15 residues. Trimming pared 3 bases from V and 1 base from J, leaving 12 bases between. DNA for the CDR3: TGTGCCAGCAGCTTCTCTGACAGGAGGAACACTGAAGCTTTCTTT. Amino acids: CASSFSDRRNTEAFF.